This T cell receptor beta chain derives from a study of blood T cell repertoires in COVID-19. Study background: Samples came from the United States, Italy and Spain, spanning acute and convalescent COVID-19. The cDNA or gDNA used as material had been derived from T cells, B-cell-depleted T cells, or PBMCs.

The authors' processing: Amplification of reference gene primers was used by the study to estimate nucleated cell counts. The repertoire was sequenced with immunoSEQ multiplex PCR; TCRdb's copy has only in-frame clones and lacks some. V and J calls plus clone size are reproduced from that table; the DNA served to infer D and trimming. This table holds approximately 210,000 clones, under 95% found once. The origin of this receptor is a man aged 25-40 years with acute or convalescent COVID-19. Sequencing was performed on peripheral blood.

The CDR3 sequence is CATSDRGTGGNEKLFF. As DNA, the CDR3 is TGTGCCACCAGTGACCGTGGGACAGGGGGAAACGAAAAACTGTTTTTT. This sequence joins TRBV24-1 and TRBJ1-4; TRBD1 matches at 11 bases. The V gene's germline CDR1 is KGHDR and CDR2 SFDVKD. The V gene end was trimmed by 4 bases and the J gene end by 8 bases; junction bases not matched to a gene: 8. The CDR3 sequence is 16 residues long.